This entry describes one TCR beta chain. This record comes from a study of blood T cells in healthy people across ages. A second PCR, run for about 7 to 11 cycles, used a sample-barcoded 5' primer plus a J-beta primer mix. A minimum of 2.5 million CDR3-containing paired-end reads was obtained for each sample. Via MiXCR, TCRdb re-called the 5' RACE reads, giving one row per CDR3 protein. The data show approximately 900,000 distinct CDR3 sequences, roughly 28% seen once. The CDR3 consists of 15 residues. Germline V lookup: CDR1 SGDLS, CDR2 YYNGEE. V was cut by 2 bases and J by 0 bases, with 10 bases left in between. These same records also appear under a second study, on T cells of mothers and their children. That work states: The yield was over 9 million TCR beta CDR3 reads from each mother and 2.5 million to 3 million from each child.

Material for sequencing was blood. The chain uses TRBV9 and TRBJ2-3; D is uncertain. This receptor was obtained from a woman aged 40 to 49 in good health. The CDR3 DNA follows: TGTGCCAGCAGCGTCGCCCCCTCTAGCACAGATACGCAGTATTTT. Protein sequence: CASSVAPSSTDTQYF.